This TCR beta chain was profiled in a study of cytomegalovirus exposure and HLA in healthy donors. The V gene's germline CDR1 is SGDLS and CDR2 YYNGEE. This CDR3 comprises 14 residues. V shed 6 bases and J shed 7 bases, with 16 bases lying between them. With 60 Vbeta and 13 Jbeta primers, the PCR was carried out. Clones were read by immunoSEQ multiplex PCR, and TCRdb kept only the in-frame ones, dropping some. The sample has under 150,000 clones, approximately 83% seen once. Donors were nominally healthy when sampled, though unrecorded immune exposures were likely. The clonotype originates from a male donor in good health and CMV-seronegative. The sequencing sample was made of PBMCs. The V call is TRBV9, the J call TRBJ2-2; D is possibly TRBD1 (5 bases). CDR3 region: CASNWQGMGGELFF. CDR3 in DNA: TGTGCCAGCAACTGGCAGGGCATGGGCGGGGAGCTGTTTTTT.